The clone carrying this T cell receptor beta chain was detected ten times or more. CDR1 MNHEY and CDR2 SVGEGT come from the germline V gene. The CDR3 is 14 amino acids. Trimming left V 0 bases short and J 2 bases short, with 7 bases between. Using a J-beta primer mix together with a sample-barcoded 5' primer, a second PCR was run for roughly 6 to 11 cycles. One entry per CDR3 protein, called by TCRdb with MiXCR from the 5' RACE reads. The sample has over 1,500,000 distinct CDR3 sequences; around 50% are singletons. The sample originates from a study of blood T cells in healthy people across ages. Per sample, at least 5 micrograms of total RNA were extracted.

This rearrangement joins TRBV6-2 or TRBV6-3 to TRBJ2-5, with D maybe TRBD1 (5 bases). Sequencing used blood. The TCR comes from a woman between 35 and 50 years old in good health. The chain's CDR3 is CASSYSRVQETQYF. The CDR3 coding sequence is TGTGCCAGCAGTTACTCCAGGGTTCAAGAGACCCAGTACTTC.